This T cell receptor beta chain was documented in a study of CD8+CD57+ T cells in acquired aplastic anemia. The CDR3 is 22 residues long, ends included. CDR1 is SGHNT, CDR2 YENEEA, per germline. For this clonotype: The limits of the CDR3 on the DNA are not certain, so only TCRdb's listed CDR3 is given.

Investigators profiled TCR beta VDJ and CDR3 from genomic DNA template. TCRdb re-called the reads with MiXCR, one entry per CDR3 protein. Counted here are some 410,000 distinct CDR3 sequences, 55% to 70% occurring once; the ten biggest clones make up 4%. Sequencing was performed on sorted CD4+, CD8+, or CD8+CD57+ T cells (not recorded which) from PBMCs. This receptor was taken from a human donor in good health, serving as a control. The chain employs TRBV11-3 and TRBJ2-1; TRBD1 was called by the table and not checked on the DNA. This CDR3 is CASSPTGLNFCAISRLVNEQFF.